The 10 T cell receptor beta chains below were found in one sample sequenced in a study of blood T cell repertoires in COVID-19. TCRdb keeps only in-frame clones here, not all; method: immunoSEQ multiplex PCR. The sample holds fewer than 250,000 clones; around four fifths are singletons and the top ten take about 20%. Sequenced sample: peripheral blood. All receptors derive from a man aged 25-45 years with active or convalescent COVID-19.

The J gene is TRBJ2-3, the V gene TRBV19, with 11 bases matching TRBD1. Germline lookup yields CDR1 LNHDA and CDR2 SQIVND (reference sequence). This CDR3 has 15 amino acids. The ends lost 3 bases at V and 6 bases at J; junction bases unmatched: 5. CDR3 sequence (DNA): TGTGCCAGTAGTATGCGGACAGGGGGCTTGGATACGCAGTATTTT. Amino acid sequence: CASSMRTGGLDTQYF.

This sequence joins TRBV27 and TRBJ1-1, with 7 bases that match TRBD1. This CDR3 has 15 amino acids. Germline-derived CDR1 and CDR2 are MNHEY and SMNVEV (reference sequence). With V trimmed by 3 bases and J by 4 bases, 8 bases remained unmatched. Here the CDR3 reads CASSFLGTEGTEAFF. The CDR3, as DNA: TGTGCCAGCAGTTTCCTCGGGACAGAAGGCACTGAAGCTTTCTTT.

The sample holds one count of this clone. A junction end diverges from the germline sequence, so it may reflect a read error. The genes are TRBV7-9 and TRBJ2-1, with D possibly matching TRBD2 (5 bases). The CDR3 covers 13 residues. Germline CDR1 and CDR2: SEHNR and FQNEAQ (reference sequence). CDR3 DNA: TGTGCCAGCAGCCTTGCTAGCTACGATGAGCAGTTCTTC. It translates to CASSLASYDEQFF. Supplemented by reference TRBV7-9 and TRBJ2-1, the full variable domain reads DTGVSQNPRHKITKRGQNVTFRCDPISEHNRLYWYRQTLGQGPEFLTYFQNEAQLEKSRLLSDRFSAERPKGSFSTLEIQRTEQGDSAMYLCASSLASYDEQFFGPGTRLTVL.

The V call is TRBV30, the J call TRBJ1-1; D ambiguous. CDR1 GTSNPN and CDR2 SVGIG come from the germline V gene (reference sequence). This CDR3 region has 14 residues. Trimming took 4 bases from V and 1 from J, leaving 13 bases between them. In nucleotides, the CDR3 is TGTGCCTGGATGAGGCAACAACCGAACACTGAAGCTTTCTTT. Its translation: CAWMRQQPNTEAFF.

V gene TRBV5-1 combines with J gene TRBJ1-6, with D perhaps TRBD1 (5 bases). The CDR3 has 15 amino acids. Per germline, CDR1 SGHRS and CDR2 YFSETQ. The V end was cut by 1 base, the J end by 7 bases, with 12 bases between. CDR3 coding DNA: TGCGCCAGCAGCTTGTCCCAGGGAGGCAATTCACCCCTCCACTTT. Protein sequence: CASSLSQGGNSPLHF.

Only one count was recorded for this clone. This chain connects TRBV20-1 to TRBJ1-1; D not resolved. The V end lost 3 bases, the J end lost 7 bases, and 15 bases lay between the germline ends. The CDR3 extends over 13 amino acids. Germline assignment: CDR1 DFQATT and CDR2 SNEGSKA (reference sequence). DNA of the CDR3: TGCAGTGCTAGTTGGGGAGTCCCGCGTGAAGCTTTCTTT. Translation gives CSASWGVPREAFF.

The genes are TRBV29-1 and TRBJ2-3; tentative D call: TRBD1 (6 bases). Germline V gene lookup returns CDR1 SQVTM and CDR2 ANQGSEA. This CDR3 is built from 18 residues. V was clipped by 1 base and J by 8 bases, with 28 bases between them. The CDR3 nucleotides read TGCAGCGTTGAAGCCGAATTAGGGGGAATATCCAGCGAAGGTACGCAGTATTTT. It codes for CSVEAELGGISSEGTQYF.

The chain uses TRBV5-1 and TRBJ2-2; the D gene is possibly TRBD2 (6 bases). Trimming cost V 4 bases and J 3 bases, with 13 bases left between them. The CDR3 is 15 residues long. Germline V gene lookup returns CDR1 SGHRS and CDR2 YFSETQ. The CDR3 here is CASSLLGGDTGELFF. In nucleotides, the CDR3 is TGCGCCAGCAGCCTGCTCGGAGGGGACACCGGGGAGCTGTTTTTT.

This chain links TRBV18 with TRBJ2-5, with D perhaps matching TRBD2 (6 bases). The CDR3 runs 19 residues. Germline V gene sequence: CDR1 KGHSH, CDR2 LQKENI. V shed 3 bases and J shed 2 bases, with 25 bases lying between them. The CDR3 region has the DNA TGTGCCAGCTCACCCTTACCATCTCTGGGTCGTCGGGAGCAAGAGACCCAGTACTTC. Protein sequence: CASSPLPSLGRREQETQYF.

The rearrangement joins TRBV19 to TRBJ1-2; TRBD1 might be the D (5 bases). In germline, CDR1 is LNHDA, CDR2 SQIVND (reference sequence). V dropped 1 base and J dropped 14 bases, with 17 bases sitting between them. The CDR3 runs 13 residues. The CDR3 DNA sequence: TGTGCCAGTAGTATAGGGCAGGCGGACACTAAGACCTTC. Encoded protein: CASSIGQADTKTF.